These T cell receptor beta chains were read from a single sample in a study of blood T cell repertoires in COVID-19. Sequencing used immunoSEQ multiplex PCR; TCRdb keeps in-frame clones, though not all of them. The sample yields fewer than 200,000 clones, less than 90% seen once. The specimen was PBMCs or T cells enriched from blood (not recorded which). All receptors derive from a woman between 50 and 59 years old who had recovered from COVID-19. Each CDR3 is given without its conserved first and last residue. Each record gives: V gene, J gene, CDR3 protein.

V gene: TRBV30
J gene: TRBJ1-2
CDR3 protein: AWSGTGTFGT

V gene: TRBV27
J gene: TRBJ1-2
CDR3 protein: ASSSGTGPNYGYT

V gene: TRBV3-1/TRBV3-2
J gene: TRBJ1-6
CDR3 protein: ASSQESVSYNSPLH

V gene: TRBV6-2/TRBV6-3
J gene: TRBJ2-3
CDR3 protein: ASSWTSVAQY

V gene: TRBV5-6
J gene: TRBJ1-2
CDR3 protein: ASGGGGPLANYGYT

V gene: TRBV11-2
J gene: TRBJ1-5
CDR3 protein: ASSKDREQPQH

V gene: TRBV7-9
J gene: TRBJ2-1
CDR3 protein: ASTAATGTHEQF

V gene: TRBV18
J gene: TRBJ1-6
CDR3 protein: ASSPPGQNNSPLH

V gene: TRBV2
J gene: TRBJ2-1
CDR3 protein: ASSTTGYRGSYNEQF

V gene: TRBV6-2/TRBV6-3
J gene: TRBJ2-1
CDR3 protein: ASSSAGAGYNEQF

V gene: TRBV9
J gene: TRBJ2-3
CDR3 protein: ASSVLGGADTQY

V gene: TRBV21-1
J gene: TRBJ2-1
CDR3 protein: ASSKVGSGQVGNEQF

V gene: TRBV7-3
J gene: TRBJ2-5
CDR3 protein: ASSSLLQETQY

V gene: TRBV6-5
J gene: TRBJ2-5
CDR3 protein: ASSRDRRETQY

V gene: TRBV5-1
J gene: TRBJ2-5
CDR3 protein: ASSLAAGETQY

V gene: TRBV28
J gene: TRBJ1-1
CDR3 protein: ASSFWDIQGWAPAF

V gene: TRBV6-4
J gene: TRBJ1-6
CDR3 protein: ASSDCRDIIPNSPLH

V gene: TRBV28
J gene: TRBJ1-2
CDR3 protein: ASSPPYPAYT

V gene: TRBV7-9
J gene: TRBJ1-1
CDR3 protein: ASSFSGATQNTEAF

V gene: TRBV6-5
J gene: TRBJ1-3
CDR3 protein: ASSLGETGNTIY

V gene: TRBV11-2
J gene: TRBJ2-3
CDR3 protein: ASSLSFNPGNTQY

V gene: TRBV9
J gene: TRBJ2-1
CDR3 protein: ASSVSGSFNEQF

V gene: TRBV6-2/TRBV6-3
J gene: TRBJ1-1
CDR3 protein: ASSYNRQGRINTEAF

V gene: TRBV2
J gene: TRBJ1-4
CDR3 protein: ASSGQGFGEKLF

V gene: TRBV2
J gene: TRBJ2-1
CDR3 protein: ASSDRGLSSDEQF